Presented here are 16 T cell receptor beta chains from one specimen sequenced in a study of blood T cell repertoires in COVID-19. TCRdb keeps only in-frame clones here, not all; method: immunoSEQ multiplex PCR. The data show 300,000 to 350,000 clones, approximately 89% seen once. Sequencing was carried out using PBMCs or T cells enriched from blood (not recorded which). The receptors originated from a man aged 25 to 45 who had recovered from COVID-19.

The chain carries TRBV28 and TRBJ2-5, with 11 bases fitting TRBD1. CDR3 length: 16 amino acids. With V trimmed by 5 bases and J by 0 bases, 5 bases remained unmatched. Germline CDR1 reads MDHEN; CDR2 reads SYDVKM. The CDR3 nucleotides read TGTGCCAGCAGTCCGGGGGACAGGGGGGACCAAGAGACCCAGTACTTC. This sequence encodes CASSPGDRGDQETQYF.

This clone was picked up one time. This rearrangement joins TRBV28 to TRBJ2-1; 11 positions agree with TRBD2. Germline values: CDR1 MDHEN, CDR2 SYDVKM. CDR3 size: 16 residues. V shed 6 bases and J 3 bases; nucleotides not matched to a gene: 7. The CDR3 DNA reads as TGTGCCAGCAGCCTGATTAGCGGGGGGGTCTACAATGAGCAGTTCTTC. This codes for CASSLISGGVYNEQFF.

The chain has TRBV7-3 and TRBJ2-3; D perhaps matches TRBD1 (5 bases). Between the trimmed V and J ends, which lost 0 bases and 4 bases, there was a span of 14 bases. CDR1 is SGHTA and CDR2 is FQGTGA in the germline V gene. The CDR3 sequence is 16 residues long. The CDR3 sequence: CASSLTSGRGADTQYF. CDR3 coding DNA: TGTGCCAGCAGCTTAACCTCAGGGCGTGGTGCAGATACGCAGTATTTT. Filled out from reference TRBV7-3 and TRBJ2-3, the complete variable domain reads GAGVSQTPSNKVTEKGKYVELRCDPISGHTALYWYRQSLGQGPEFLIYFQGTGAADDSGLPNDRFFAVRPEGSVSTLKIQRTERGDSAVYLCASSLTSGRGADTQYFGPGTRLTVL.

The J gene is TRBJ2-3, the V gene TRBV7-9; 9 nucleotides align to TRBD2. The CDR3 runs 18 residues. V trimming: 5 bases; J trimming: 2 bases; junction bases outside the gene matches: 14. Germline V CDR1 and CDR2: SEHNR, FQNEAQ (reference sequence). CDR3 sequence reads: CASSPQLLAGVLTDTQYF. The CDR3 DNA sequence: TGTGCCAGCAGCCCACAGCTACTAGCGGGCGTCCTCACAGATACGCAGTATTTT. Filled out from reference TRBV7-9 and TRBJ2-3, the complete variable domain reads DTGVSQNPRHKITKRGQNVTFRCDPISEHNRLYWYRQTLGQGPEFLTYFQNEAQLEKSRLLSDRFSAERPKGSFSTLEIQRTEQGDSAMYLCASSPQLLAGVLTDTQYFGPGTRLTVL.

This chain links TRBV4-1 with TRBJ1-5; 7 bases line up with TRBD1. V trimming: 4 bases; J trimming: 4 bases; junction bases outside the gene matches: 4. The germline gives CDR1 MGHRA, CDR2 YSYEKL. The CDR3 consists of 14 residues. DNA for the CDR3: TGCGCCAGCAGCCCGGGACAGCTGAATCAGCCCCAGCATTTT. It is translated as CASSPGQLNQPQHF.

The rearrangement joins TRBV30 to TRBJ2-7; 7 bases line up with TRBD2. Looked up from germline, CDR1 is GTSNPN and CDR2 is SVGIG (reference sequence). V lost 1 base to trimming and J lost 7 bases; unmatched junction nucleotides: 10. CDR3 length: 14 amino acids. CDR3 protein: CAWSEKRGMGEQYF. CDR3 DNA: TGTGCCTGGAGTGAGAAGCGGGGAATGGGGGAGCAGTACTTC.

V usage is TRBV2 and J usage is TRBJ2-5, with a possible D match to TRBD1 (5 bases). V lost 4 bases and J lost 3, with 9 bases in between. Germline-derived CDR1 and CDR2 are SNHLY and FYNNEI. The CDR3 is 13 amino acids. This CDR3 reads CASSGGHEETQYF. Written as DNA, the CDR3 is TGTGCCAGCAGTGGAGGACACGAAGAGACCCAGTACTTC.

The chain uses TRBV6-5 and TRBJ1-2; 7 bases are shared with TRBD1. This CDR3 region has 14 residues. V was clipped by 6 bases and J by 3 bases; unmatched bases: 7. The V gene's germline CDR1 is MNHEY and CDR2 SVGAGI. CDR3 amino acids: CASSNGGGDYGYTF. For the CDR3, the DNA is TGTGCCAGCAGCAATGGAGGGGGCGACTATGGCTACACCTTC.

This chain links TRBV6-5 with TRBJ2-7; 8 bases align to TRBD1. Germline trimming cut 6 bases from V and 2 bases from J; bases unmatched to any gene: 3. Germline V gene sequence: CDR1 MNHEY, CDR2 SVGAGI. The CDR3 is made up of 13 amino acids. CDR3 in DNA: TGTGCCAGCAGCGAGACAGGGGCCTACGAGCAGTACTTC. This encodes CASSETGAYEQYF.

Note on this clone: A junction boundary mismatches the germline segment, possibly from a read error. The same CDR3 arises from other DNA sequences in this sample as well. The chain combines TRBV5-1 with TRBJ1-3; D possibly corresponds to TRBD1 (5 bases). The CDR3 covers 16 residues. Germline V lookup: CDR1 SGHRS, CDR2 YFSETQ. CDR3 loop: CASSPRDLRSGNTIYF. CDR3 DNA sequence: TGCGCCAGCAGCCCCCGGGACTTACGCTCTGGAAACACTATATATTTT. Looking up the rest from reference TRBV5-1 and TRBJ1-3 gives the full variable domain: KAGVTQTPRYLIKTRGQQVTLSCSPISGHRSVSWYQQTPGQGLQFLFEYFSETQRNKGNFPGRFSGRQFSNSRSEMNVSTLELGDSALYLCASSPRDLRSGNTIYFGEGSWLTVV.

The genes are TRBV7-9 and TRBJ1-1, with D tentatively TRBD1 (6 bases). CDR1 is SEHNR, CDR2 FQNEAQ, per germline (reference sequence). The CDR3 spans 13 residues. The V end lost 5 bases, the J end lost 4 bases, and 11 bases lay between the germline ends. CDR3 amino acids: CASSPQGFTEAFF. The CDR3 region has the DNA TGTGCCAGCAGCCCACAGGGTTTCACTGAAGCTTTCTTT.

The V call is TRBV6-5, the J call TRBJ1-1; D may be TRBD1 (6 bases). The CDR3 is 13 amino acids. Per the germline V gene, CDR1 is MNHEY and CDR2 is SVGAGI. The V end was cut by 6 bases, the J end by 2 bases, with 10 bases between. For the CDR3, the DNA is TGTGCCAGCAGAAAACAGGGAAACACTGAAGCTTTCTTT. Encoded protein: CASRKQGNTEAFF.

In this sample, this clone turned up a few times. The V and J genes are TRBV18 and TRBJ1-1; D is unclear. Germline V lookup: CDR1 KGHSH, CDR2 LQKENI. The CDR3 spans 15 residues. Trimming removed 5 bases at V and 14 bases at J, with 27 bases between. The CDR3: CASSASPSLLDNRFF. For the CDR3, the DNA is TGTGCCAGCTCAGCGTCCCCCTCCCTGCTAGATAATCGGTTCTTT.

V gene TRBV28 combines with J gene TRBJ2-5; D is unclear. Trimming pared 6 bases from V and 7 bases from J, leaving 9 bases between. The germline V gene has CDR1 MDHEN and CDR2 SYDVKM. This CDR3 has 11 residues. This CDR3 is CASSPTGTQYF. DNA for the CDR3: TGTGCCAGCAGCCCGACGGGGACCCAGTACTTC.

This CDR3 reads CASSIKSGGFTDTQYF. The CDR3 nucleotides are TGTGCCAGTAGTATAAAAAGCGGGGGCTTCACAGATACGCAGTATTTT. The chain uses TRBV19 and TRBJ2-3; TRBD2 agrees at 8 bases. CDR1 is LNHDA, CDR2 SQIVND, per germline (reference sequence). CDR3 size: 16 residues. The V segment lost 2 bases and the J segment 2 bases; nucleotides outside the gene matches: 6. Using reference TRBV19 and TRBJ2-3 for the parts outside the CDR3, the full variable domain is DGGITQSPKYLFRKEGQNVTLSCEQNLNHDAMYWYRQDPGQGLRLIYYSQIVNDFQKGDIAEGYSVSREKKESFPLTVTSAQKNPTAFYLCASSIKSGGFTDTQYFGPGTRLTVL.

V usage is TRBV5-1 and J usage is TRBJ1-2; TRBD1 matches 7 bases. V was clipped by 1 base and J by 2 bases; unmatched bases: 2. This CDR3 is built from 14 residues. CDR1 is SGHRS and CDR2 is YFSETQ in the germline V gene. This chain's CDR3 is CASSLSTGNYGYTF. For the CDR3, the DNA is TGCGCCAGCAGCTTGTCGACAGGGAACTATGGCTACACCTTC. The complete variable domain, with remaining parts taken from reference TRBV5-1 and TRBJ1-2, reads KAGVTQTPRYLIKTRGQQVTLSCSPISGHRSVSWYQQTPGQGLQFLFEYFSETQRNKGNFPGRFSGRQFSNSRSEMNVSTLELGDSALYLCASSLSTGNYGYTFGSGTRLTVV.